Each of the 26 T cell receptor beta chains below was sequenced from the same sample in a study of T-cell reconstitution after alpha-beta-depleted transplantation in children. The TCRbeta library was prepared with unique molecular identifiers. TCRdb independently ran MiXCR on the PCR reads; one entry per CDR3 protein. The table has roughly 250,000 distinct CDR3 sequences, approximately 8.9% seen once. The source material was PBMCs, mostly from graft donor cells, sampled 180 days after TCRalphabeta/CD19-depleted stem cell transplant. Receptor source: a male patient younger than 18 who had a stem cell transplant for acute lymphoblastic leukemia, so the T cells may come from the graft donor.

This clonotype was picked up many times. The chain is built from TRBV10-3 and TRBJ1-2, with TRBD1 as a possible D gene (6 bases). Germline V gene lookup returns CDR1 ENHRY and CDR2 SYGVKD. V lost 4 bases and J 7 bases, leaving 13 bases between the germline ends. The CDR3 has 13 residues. In DNA form, the CDR3 reads TGTGCCATCAGTGGGTGGCAGGGGTCTGGCTACACCTTC. Translating gives CAISGWQGSGYTF.

The table lists this clonotype with a few counts. This sequence joins TRBV2 and TRBJ2-6; 9 nucleotides agree with TRBD1. The CDR3 runs to 21 residues. Unmatched junction bases numbered 18, after V lost 6 bases and J lost 0 bases. CDR1 and CDR2 (germline): SNHLY, FYNNEI. The chain's CDR3 is CASRDTGGAFLRSSGANVLTF. As DNA, the CDR3 is TGTGCCAGCAGAGATACAGGGGGCGCTTTCTTAAGGTCCTCTGGGGCCAACGTCCTGACTTTC.

This clonotype was seen many times. The rearrangement links TRBV4-2 to TRBJ2-3; 11 positions match TRBD1. The CDR3 length is 14 residues. Trimming removed 1 base from V and 9 bases from J; junction bases left unmatched: 3. Germline-derived CDR1 and CDR2 are LGHNA and YNFKEQ. The CDR3 DNA sequence: TGTGCCAGCAGCCAAGCGGACAGGGGGCGGACGCAGTATTTT. Amino acids: CASSQADRGRTQYF.

The table lists this clonotype with many counts. The chain has TRBV15 and TRBJ2-7; 8 nucleotides line up with TRBD1. The V gene end was trimmed by 4 bases and the J gene end by 3 bases; junction bases not matched to a gene: 8. The V gene's germline CDR1 is LNHNV and CDR2 YYDKDF (reference sequence). This CDR3 region has 15 residues. CDR3 DNA: TGTGCCACCAGCACCTCCGGGACAGGTCACTACGAGCAGTACTTC. Encoded protein: CATSTSGTGHYEQYF.

The V call is TRBV5-4, the J call TRBJ2-3, with D possibly being TRBD1 or TRBD2 (5 bases each). This CDR3 contains 15 residues. Trimming removed 4 bases from V and 5 bases from J, with 17 bases in between. The germline V gene encodes CDR1 SGHNT and CDR2 YYREEE (reference sequence). The CDR3 reads CASSPRGPLRDTQYF. Written as DNA, the CDR3 is TGTGCCAGCAGCCCCCGGGGCCCTCTCCGAGATACGCAGTATTTT.

In this sample, this clonotype turned up many times. The genes are TRBV29-1 and TRBJ1-1; no firm D call. Germline-derived CDR1 and CDR2 are SQVTM and ANQGSEA. The CDR3 covers 10 residues. V lost 4 bases and J lost 4, with 4 bases in between. CDR3 sequence: CSVGGTEAFF. The CDR3 DNA is TGCAGCGTTGGGGGCACTGAAGCTTTCTTT. The variable domain in full, with the rest retrieved from reference TRBV29-1 and TRBJ1-1, is SAVISQKPSRDICQRGTSLTIQCQVDSQVTMMFWYRQQPGQSLTLIATANQGSEATYESGFVIDKFPISRPNLTFSTLTVSNMSPEDSSIYLCSVGGTEAFFGQGTRLTVV.

In this sample, this clonotype turned up many times. V and J are TRBV7-6 and TRBJ2-5; D gene unclear. From germline, CDR1 is SGHVS and CDR2 FNYEAQ. CDR3 length: 14 residues. The V end was cut by 1 base, the J end by 2 bases, with 8 bases between. The CDR3 here is CASSLVTAQETQYF. The CDR3 bases are TGTGCCAGCAGCTTAGTCACGGCACAAGAGACCCAGTACTTC.

This clonotype was observed a handful of times. The V call is TRBV11-2, the J call TRBJ2-3, with D maybe TRBD1 (5 bases). Trimming removed 3 bases from V and 0 bases from J, with 13 bases in between. The CDR3 length is 16 residues. CDR1 is SGHAT and CDR2 is FQNNGV in the germline V gene. CDR3 amino acids: CASSFHPGPSTDTQYF. DNA for the CDR3: TGTGCCAGCAGCTTCCACCCAGGGCCTAGCACAGATACGCAGTATTTT. Full variable domain (remainder filled in from reference TRBV11-2 and TRBJ2-3): EAGVAQSPRYKIIEKRQSVAFWCNPISGHATLYWYQQILGQGPKLLIQFQNNGVVDDSQLPKDRFSAERLKGVDSTLKIQPAKLEDSAVYLCASSFHPGPSTDTQYFGPGTRLTVL.

This clonotype was seen once. This may be a read error, as it is one base from a much larger clone. The rearrangement joins TRBV20-1 to TRBJ2-5, with a weak D call TRBD2 (6 bases). The CDR3 is made up of 17 amino acids. Trimming pared 5 bases from V and 2 bases from J, leaving 24 bases between. Germline V CDR1 and CDR2: DFQATT, SNEGSKA (reference sequence). CDR3 sequence (DNA): TGCAGTGCTTCTAGGAGTTGGCCGGGAGAGGGGCAAGAGACCCAGTACTTC. As protein: CSASRSWPGEGQETQYF.

There are many counts of this clonotype. V is TRBV12-3 or TRBV12-4 and J is TRBJ1-5; TRBD1 matches at 8 bases. Unmatched junction bases numbered 4, after V lost 5 bases and J lost 4 bases. This CDR3 spans 14 amino acids. The CDR3: CASSIDRGNQPQHF. Written as DNA, the CDR3 is TGTGCCAGCAGTATAGACAGGGGAAATCAGCCCCAGCATTTT.

Worth noting for this clonotype: One junction end disagrees with the germline gene, perhaps due to a read error. This chain connects TRBV6-5 to TRBJ1-1; D gene uncertain. The germline CDR1 and CDR2 sequences are MNHEY and SVGAGI. This CDR3 spans 16 amino acids. For the CDR3, the DNA is TGTGCCAGCAATTTGGACCACGGCTCCCAAGACACTGAAGGTTTCTTT. As protein: CASNLDHGSQDTEGFF.

This clonotype was seen repeatedly, ten times or more. This chain connects TRBV29-1 to TRBJ2-1; D remains unclear. Looked up from germline, CDR1 is SQVTM and CDR2 is ANQGSEA. CDR3 length equals 11 residues. Trimming took off 7 bases at V and 4 bases at J, with 8 bases between the two ends. The CDR3 here is CSATDYNEQFF. The CDR3 nucleotides are TGCAGCGCAACAGATTACAATGAGCAGTTCTTC.

This clonotype has ten or more counts. The V call is TRBV20-1, the J call TRBJ2-7, with D possibly matching TRBD2 (6 bases). This CDR3 contains 14 residues. Trimming stripped 3 bases from V and 2 bases from J, with 14 bases between. CDR1 is DFQATT, CDR2 SNEGSKA, per germline (reference sequence). Here the CDR3 DNA reads TGCAGTGCTAGCACTAGCCTCTCCACCTACGAGCAGTACTTC. It specifies CSASTSLSTYEQYF.

This clonotype was counted at least ten times. V is TRBV6-5 and J is TRBJ2-3; 14 bases align to TRBD2. J gave up 6 bases and V 4 bases, and 6 bases lay outside the gene matches. Germline lookup yields CDR1 MNHEY and CDR2 SVGAGI. CDR3 size: 16 residues. This CDR3 is CASSSRLAGGPDTQYF. The CDR3 DNA reads TGTGCCAGCAGTTCCCGACTAGCGGGAGGGCCTGATACGCAGTATTTT.

This clonotype was counted between two and nine times. V and J are TRBV20-1 and TRBJ2-1, with 10 bases aligning to TRBD2. Germline V gene data show CDR1 as DFQATT and CDR2 as SNEGSKA (reference sequence). CDR3 length equals 17 residues. Germline trimming cut 3 bases from V and 9 bases from J; bases unmatched to any gene: 17. Here the CDR3 reads CSARDFGGSGGAGEQFF. In DNA form, the CDR3 reads TGCAGTGCTAGGGACTTTGGGGGAAGCGGGGGGGCCGGTGAGCAGTTCTTC.

This clonotype has ten or more counts. The chain is built from TRBV15 and TRBJ2-7; possibly TRBD2 for D (5 bases). The CDR3 consists of 15 residues. Per the germline V gene, CDR1 is LNHNV and CDR2 is YYDKDF (reference sequence). Trimming took 2 bases from V and 2 from J, leaving 13 bases between them. The chain's CDR3 is CATSRTIPGAYEQYF. CDR3 coding DNA: TGTGCCACCAGCAGAACAATACCCGGGGCCTACGAGCAGTACTTC. Drawing the rest from reference TRBV15 and TRBJ2-7, the complete variable domain is DAMVIQNPRYQVTQFGKPVTLSCSQTLNHNVMYWYQQKSSQAPKLLFHYYDKDFNNEADTPDNFQSRRPNTSFCFLDIRSPGLGDTAMYLCATSRTIPGAYEQYFGPGTRLTVT.

J is TRBJ1-2 and V is TRBV19; D ambiguous. Trimming removed 5 bases at V and 6 bases at J, with 13 bases between. Germline lookup yields CDR1 LNHDA and CDR2 SQIVND (reference sequence). The CDR3 contains 13 residues. Here the CDR3 DNA reads TGTGCCAGTAGTGTGAAGGGATCGGATGGCTACACCTTC. This translates into CASSVKGSDGYTF.

This clonotype was picked up many times. The genes are TRBV20-1 and TRBJ1-5; perhaps TRBD1 as D (5 bases). Germline CDR1 DFQATT, CDR2 SNEGSKA (reference sequence). V lost 6 bases and J lost 5, with 11 bases in between. The CDR3 totals 12 residues. The CDR3, as DNA: TGCAGTGCATCGGGGGGGTATCAGCCCCAGCATTTT. This encodes CSASGGYQPQHF.

This clonotype was detected many times. This chain connects TRBV10-3 to TRBJ1-1, with no clear D. The CDR3 is 13 residues long. V lost 4 bases to trimming and J lost 1 base, with 7 bases between them. The V gene's germline CDR1 is ENHRY and CDR2 SYGVKD. The CDR3, as DNA: TGTGCCATCAGTGGGAAGGGGAACACTGAAGCTTTCTTT. Protein sequence: CAISGKGNTEAFF.

There are many counts of this clonotype. The rearrangement joins TRBV18 to TRBJ1-1; D is perhaps TRBD1 (5 bases). The CDR3 is 14 amino acids. Germline-derived CDR1 and CDR2 are KGHSH and LQKENI. The V end lost 0 bases, the J end lost 3 bases, and 8 bases lay between the germline ends. The CDR3 spells CASSPPGEDTEAFF. CDR3 coding DNA: TGTGCCAGCTCACCACCGGGGGAGGACACTGAAGCTTTCTTT.

This clonotype appeared many times. The genes are TRBV6-1 and TRBJ1-3; D gene uncertain. V was cut by 4 bases and J by 13 bases, with 14 bases left in between. Germline CDR1 MNHNS, CDR2 SASEGT. The CDR3 consists of 12 residues. DNA for the CDR3: TGTGCCAGCAGTGCTGGGATCACCCGTATATATTTT. Protein sequence: CASSAGITRIYF.

The CDR3 DNA follows: TGCGCCAGCAGCTTGGTAGGGCTACCCTACGAGCAGTACTTC. Its protein product is CASSLVGLPYEQYF. V and J are TRBV5-1 and TRBJ2-7, with D unresolved. The V gene's germline CDR1 is SGHRS and CDR2 YFSETQ. This CDR3 is built from 14 residues. The V and J ends lost 0 bases and 2 bases respectively, with 9 bases between them.

This clonotype was observed at least ten times. The chain has TRBV20-1 and TRBJ2-1; the match to TRBD1 covers 7 bases. CDR1 and CDR2 (germline): DFQATT, SNEGSKA (reference sequence). CDR3 size: 14 residues. Unmatched junction bases numbered 11, after V lost 8 bases and J lost 4 bases. The CDR3 nucleotides are TGCAGTTCTACGTCTGGACAGGAGTACAATGAGCAGTTCTTC. It specifies CSSTSGQEYNEQFF.

This clonotype was detected ten times or more. CDR3 in amino acids: CASSGPRGGNYEQYF. The CDR3 nucleotides read TGTGCCAGCAGTGGGCCTCGGGGCGGTAACTACGAGCAGTACTTC. V is TRBV6-1 and J is TRBJ2-7; either TRBD1 or TRBD2 may fit D (5 bases each). Per the germline V gene, CDR1 is MNHNS and CDR2 is SASEGT. Trimming removed 4 bases from V and 3 bases from J, with 16 bases in between. CDR3 length: 15 amino acids.

This clonotype has ten or more counts. The chain employs TRBV19 and TRBJ1-2, with D uncertain. The ends were cut back, 7 bases at V and 4 bases at J, with 10 bases in the middle. CDR1 LNHDA and CDR2 SQIVND come from the germline V gene (reference sequence). CDR3 size: 12 residues. The CDR3 nucleotides read TGTGCCAGTACCCGAGACACCTATGGCTACACCTTC. Its translation is CASTRDTYGYTF.

This clonotype has ten or more counts. The gene calls are TRBV20-1 and TRBJ2-5, with TRBD1 identical over 9 bases. Trimming at V came to 7 bases and at J to 2 bases, leaving 8 bases not matched to a gene. From germline, CDR1 is DFQATT and CDR2 SNEGSKA (reference sequence). The CDR3 is 14 residues long. CDR3 protein: CSVAGQGRQETQYF. CDR3 DNA sequence: TGCAGTGTCGCCGGACAGGGGAGACAAGAGACCCAGTACTTC.